This T cell receptor beta chain emerged from a study of CD8 T cells in Susac syndrome. A word on this clonotype: Its antigen is unknown.

CDR3 length: 16 amino acids. Deletions cut 6 bases from V and 0 bases from J, with 15 bases between. The germline gives CDR1 PRHDT, CDR2 FYEKMQ (reference sequence). RNA in amounts of about 0.5 to 1 ug was reverse transcribed with random hexamers. The TCR beta CDR3 was amplified by immunoSEQ multiplex PCR across 54 Vbeta, 13 Jbeta. From the immunoSEQ multiplex PCR reads, TCRdb called clonotypes with MiXCR, one entry per CDR3 protein. The data show about 100,000 distinct CDR3 sequences, with around 96% seen just once and 0.3% held by the top ten. Study-wide findings and caveats: CD8+ clones in Susac expanded most in TEMRA cells and active patients. Susac-specific public clones were found in total CD8+ and CD8+ TEMRA repertoires, numbering around 16 and five, respectively.

CD8+ and CD4+ T cells circulating in blood were sequenced for TCR beta. This rearrangement joins TRBV13 to TRBJ2-4; possible D gene TRBD1, 5 bases. The sequence came from a human donor with Susac syndrome. Sequencing input: CD8+ T cells from PBMCs. The CDR3 nucleotides read TGTGCCAGCAGGAACTCACAGGAGTTAGCCAAAAACATTCAGTACTTC. Its translation is CASRNSQELAKNIQYF.